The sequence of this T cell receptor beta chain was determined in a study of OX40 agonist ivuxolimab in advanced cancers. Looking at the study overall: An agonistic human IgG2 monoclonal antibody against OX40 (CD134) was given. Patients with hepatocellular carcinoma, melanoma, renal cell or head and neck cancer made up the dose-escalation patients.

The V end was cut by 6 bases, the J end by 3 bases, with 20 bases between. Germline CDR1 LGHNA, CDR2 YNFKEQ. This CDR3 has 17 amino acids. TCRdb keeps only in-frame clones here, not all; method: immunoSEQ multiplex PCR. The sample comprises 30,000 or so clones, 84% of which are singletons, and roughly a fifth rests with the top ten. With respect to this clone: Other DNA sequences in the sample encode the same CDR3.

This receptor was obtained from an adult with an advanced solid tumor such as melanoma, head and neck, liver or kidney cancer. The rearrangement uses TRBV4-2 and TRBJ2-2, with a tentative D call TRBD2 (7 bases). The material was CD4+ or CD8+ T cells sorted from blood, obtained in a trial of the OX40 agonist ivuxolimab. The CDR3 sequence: CASSLSWGGGDTGELFF. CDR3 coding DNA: TGTGCCAGCAGTCTATCATGGGGGGGCGGCGACACCGGGGAGCTGTTTTTT.